The rows below give T cell receptor beta chains drawn from one sample of a study of spatial heterogeneity in lung cancer. TCRdb reanalysed the 5' RACE reads using MiXCR and keeps one entry per CDR3 protein. Of some 96,000 distinct CDR3 sequences in the sample, about 4.6% were seen once. The sample here was lung tumor tissue, taken at surgery. These receptor sequences come from a male donor with early-stage non-small cell lung cancer. The CDR3 runs from the conserved cysteine through the conserved F or W. A D gene is named only where the DNA matches it firmly. Clone size, where shown, is once, few, many, or a class for clones that have expanded.

v_gene: TRBV5-1; j_gene: TRBJ2-2; abundance: .; d_gene: .; CDR3nt: TGCGCCAGCAGCTCCCCAGGGGCGACGAACACCTGGGAGCTGTTTTTT; CDR3aa: CASSSPGATNTWELFF
v_gene: TRBV28; j_gene: TRBJ2-3; abundance: many; d_gene: .; CDR3nt: TGTGCCAGCAGTTCCGAACAGGGAACGCATCAGTATTTT; CDR3aa: CASSSEQGTHQYF
v_gene: TRBV28; j_gene: TRBJ2-7; abundance: many; d_gene: .; CDR3nt: TGTGCCAGCAGTTTTGGGTTGGCCGGGATGGGTACCTACGAGCAGTACTTC; CDR3aa: CASSFGLAGMGTYEQYF
v_gene: TRBV24-1; j_gene: TRBJ1-4; abundance: few; d_gene: .; CDR3nt: TGTGCCACCAGTGACCAGGCACGGGACGGCAGTAATGAAAAACTGTTTTTT; CDR3aa: CATSDQARDGSNEKLFF
v_gene: TRBV4-2; j_gene: TRBJ2-7; abundance: many; d_gene: TRBD1; CDR3nt: TGTGCCAGCAGCCAAGAAGGGGACAGGGGCCACGAGCAGTACTTC; CDR3aa: CASSQEGDRGHEQYF
v_gene: TRBV18; j_gene: TRBJ2-7; abundance: many; d_gene: .; CDR3nt: TGTGCCAGCTCACCTTCCATCAGATCCTACGAGCAGTACTTC; CDR3aa: CASSPSIRSYEQYF
v_gene: TRBV11-3; j_gene: TRBJ2-2; abundance: many; d_gene: .; CDR3nt: TGTGCCAGCAGCCGGACTCTAGCCGGGGAGCTGTTTTTT; CDR3aa: CASSRTLAGELFF
v_gene: TRBV28; j_gene: TRBJ2-7; abundance: many; d_gene: TRBD1; CDR3nt: TGTGCCAGCAGGGGACAGGGGGCGCGTAACGAGCAGTACTTC; CDR3aa: CASRGQGARNEQYF
v_gene: TRBV6-1; j_gene: TRBJ2-5; abundance: .; d_gene: .; CDR3nt: TGTGCCAGCAACACGGCGGCCGAAGAGACCCAGTACTTC; CDR3aa: CASNTAAEETQYF
v_gene: TRBV28; j_gene: TRBJ2-5; abundance: many; d_gene: TRBD2; CDR3nt: TGTGCCAGCAAAAGAGCGGGAGGGGGAGAGACCCAGTACTTC; CDR3aa: CASKRAGGGETQYF
v_gene: TRBV20-1; j_gene: TRBJ2-1; abundance: .; d_gene: TRBD2; CDR3nt: TGCAGTGCTGACCCCGGGACTAGCGGGAGCGGCTACAATGAGCAGTTCTTC; CDR3aa: CSADPGTSGSGYNEQFF
v_gene: TRBV10-3; j_gene: TRBJ2-3; abundance: .; d_gene: TRBD2; CDR3nt: TGTGCCATCAGAGAGCGGGGGGCACCTGGAGATACGCAGTATTTT; CDR3aa: CAIRERGAPGDTQYF
v_gene: TRBV12-3/TRBV12-4; j_gene: TRBJ2-7; abundance: .; d_gene: .; CDR3nt: TGTGCCAGCAGTAGATGGACAGGTGGCTCTCCCGGGGGCGAGCAGTACTTC; CDR3aa: CASSRWTGGSPGGEQYF
v_gene: TRBV20-1; j_gene: TRBJ2-2; abundance: many; d_gene: TRBD2; CDR3nt: TGCAGTGCTAGTTGGACTAGCGGCGGGGAGCTGTTTTTT; CDR3aa: CSASWTSGGELFF
v_gene: TRBV12-3/TRBV12-4; j_gene: TRBJ1-1; abundance: many; d_gene: .; CDR3nt: TGTGCCAGCAGTTTCCGGGGCATGAACACTGAAGCTTTCTTT; CDR3aa: CASSFRGMNTEAFF
v_gene: TRBV5-1; j_gene: TRBJ1-5; abundance: many; d_gene: TRBD1; CDR3nt: TGCGCCAGCAGCTTGGGCGGACAGGCTAATCAGCCCCAGCATTTT; CDR3aa: CASSLGGQANQPQHF
v_gene: TRBV20-1; j_gene: TRBJ1-5; abundance: many; d_gene: .; CDR3nt: TGCAGTGCTAGAGATGGGGGCGCGGTATATCAGCCCCAGCATTTT; CDR3aa: CSARDGGAVYQPQHF